This T cell receptor beta chain was documented in a study of CD8 T cells in ankylosing spondylitis. The CDR3 contains 15 residues. V was shortened by 4 bases and J by 2 bases, with 12 bases between the two germline ends. Germline values: CDR1 SGDLS, CDR2 YYNGEE. Each TCR beta library was made by quantitative 5'-RACE that incorporated molecular barcodes. TCRdb passed the 5' RACE reads through MiXCR, listing each CDR3 protein once. Of 250,000 to 300,000 distinct CDR3 sequences listed, roughly 20% are singletons. Concerning this clonotype itself: Its antigen is not identified.

General observations from the study: Certain motif variants had earlier been reported in reactive arthritis synovial fluid and blood. What appeared characteristic of ankylosing spondylitis blood was a TCR beta motif of about eight highly homologous variants. Significantly higher representation of disease-linked clones was reported for matched ankylosing spondylitis synovial fluid.

This receptor was taken from a male donor with ankylosing spondylitis or in good health (not recorded which). The sequenced sample consisted of blood, either unsorted or a sorted T cell fraction (not recorded which). The chain combines TRBV9 with TRBJ2-2; D unresolved. The CDR3, as DNA: TGTGCCAGCAGCCTCCCCCCCCTCAACACCGGGGAGCTGTTTTTT. This sequence encodes CASSLPPLNTGELFF.